The T cell receptor beta chain described here comes from a study of blood T cell repertoires in COVID-19. Sequencing used immunoSEQ multiplex PCR; TCRdb keeps in-frame clones, though not all of them. The table lists some 200,000 clones, 88% of them singletons. This CDR3 is built from 18 residues. Trimming cost V 5 bases and J 3 bases; bases outside gene matches: 14. The V gene's germline CDR1 is SEHNR and CDR2 FQNEAQ (reference sequence). The chain has TRBV7-9 and TRBJ1-1, with 11 positions matching TRBD1. Sequencing was performed on peripheral blood. This clonotype was obtained from a man aged 35 to 55 with active or convalescent COVID-19. CDR3 DNA: TGTGCCAGCAGCCTTAGGAGGACAGGGGGCTTATCGTACACTGAAGCTTTCTTT. Encoded protein: CASSLRRTGGLSYTEAFF.